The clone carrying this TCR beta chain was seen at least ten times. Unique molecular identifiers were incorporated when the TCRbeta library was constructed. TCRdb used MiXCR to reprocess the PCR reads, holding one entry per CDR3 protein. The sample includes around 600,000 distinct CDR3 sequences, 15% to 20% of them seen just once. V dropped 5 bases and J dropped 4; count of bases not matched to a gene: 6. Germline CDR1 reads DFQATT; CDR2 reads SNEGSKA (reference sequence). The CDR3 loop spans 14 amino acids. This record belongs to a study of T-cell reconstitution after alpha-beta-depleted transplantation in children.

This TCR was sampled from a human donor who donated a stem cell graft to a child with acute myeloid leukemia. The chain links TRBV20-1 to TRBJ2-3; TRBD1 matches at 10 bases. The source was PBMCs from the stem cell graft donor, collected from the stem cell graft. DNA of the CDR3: TGCAGTGCTGCGACAGGGGGCGCCGCAGATACGCAGTATTTT. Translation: CSAATGGAADTQYF.